The 8 T cell receptor beta chains below come from one sample, sequenced in a study of cytomegalovirus exposure and HLA in healthy donors. Primers included in the PCR were 60 Vbeta and 13 Jbeta primers. Produced via immunoSEQ multiplex PCR; TCRdb's table is partial and in-frame only. The repertoire holds approximately 75,000 clones, with around 81% as singletons. The sequencing sample was made of PBMCs. These receptors were collected from a male donor in good health and CMV-seronegative.

This sequence joins TRBV2 and TRBJ2-7; 7 nucleotides line up with TRBD2. This CDR3 has 15 residues. In germline, CDR1 is SNHLY, CDR2 FYNNEI. The junction had 8 bases not matched to a gene; V was cut back by 4 bases and J by 2 bases. This CDR3 is CASSGGGGSTYEQYF. CDR3 coding DNA: TGTGCCAGCAGTGGGGGCGGGGGTTCCACCTACGAGCAGTACTTC.

In this sample, this clone turned up once. This chain uses TRBV7-2 with TRBJ2-5, with TRBD1 as a possible D gene (6 bases). The germline V gene has CDR1 SGHTA and CDR2 FQGNSA. The ends were cut back, 5 bases at V and 4 bases at J, with 20 bases in the middle. The CDR3 runs 16 residues. CDR3 region: CASSATGTTDLETQYF. DNA of the CDR3: TGTGCCAGCAGCGCCACCGGGACAACCGACTTAGAGACCCAGTACTTC.

The chain uses TRBV5-1 and TRBJ1-3, with D tentatively TRBD1 (5 bases). Trimming took off 6 bases at V and 0 bases at J, with 16 bases between the two ends. This CDR3 comprises 16 residues. Per germline, CDR1 SGHRS and CDR2 YFSETQ. Here the CDR3 DNA reads TGCGCCAGCAATAGCGGGACGGAAAGCTCTGGAAACACCATATATTTT. Protein product: CASNSGTESSGNTIYF.

The V gene is TRBV15, the J gene TRBJ2-5; 13 nucleotides line up with TRBD2. The CDR3 length is 17 residues. Germline V lookup: CDR1 LNHNV, CDR2 YYDKDF (reference sequence). The junction had 10 bases not matched to a gene; V was cut back by 4 bases and J by 5 bases. CDR3 loop: CATSKRSGLAGVETQYF. The CDR3 DNA sequence: TGTGCCACCAGCAAAAGATCCGGACTAGCGGGAGTTGAGACCCAGTACTTC.

The rearrangement uses TRBV7-2 and TRBJ1-4; D possibly corresponds to TRBD1 (5 bases). The germline gives CDR1 SGHTA, CDR2 FQGNSA. V was pared by 5 bases and J by 8 bases, with 12 bases between. This CDR3 is 13 amino acids long. The CDR3 coding sequence is TGTGCCAGCAGCCCGGGCCGGGGGGAAAAACTGTTTTTT. Its protein product is CASSPGRGEKLFF. The complete variable domain, with remaining parts taken from reference TRBV7-2 and TRBJ1-4, reads GAGVSQSPSNKVTEKGKDVELRCDPISGHTALYWYRQSLGQGLEFLIYFQGNSAPDKSGLPSDRFSAERTGGSVSTLTIQRTQQEDSAVYLCASSPGRGEKLFFGSGTQLSVL.

The rearrangement links TRBV27 to TRBJ1-5; 9 nucleotides line up with TRBD1. The CDR3 extends over 15 amino acids. Germline-derived CDR1 and CDR2 are MNHEY and SMNVEV (reference sequence). Trimming took 5 bases from V and 4 from J; bases not matched to a gene: 6. CDR3 sequence reads: CASSPGQGWNQPQHF. In nucleotides, the CDR3 is TGTGCCAGCAGTCCGGGACAGGGATGGAATCAGCCCCAGCATTTT.

To note about this clone: One end of the junction varies from germline; a read error may be responsible. The same CDR3 arises from other DNA sequences in this sample as well. The rearrangement links TRBV19 to TRBJ2-4; 7 bases line up with TRBD1. The CDR3 runs to 13 residues. From germline, CDR1 is LNHDA and CDR2 SQIVND (reference sequence). Written as DNA, the CDR3 is TGCGCCAGTAGACAGGGTTTGAGCGACATTCAGTACTTC. This translates into CASRQGLSDIQYF.

This chain joins TRBV2 and TRBJ1-3; a weak D match, TRBD1 (6 bases). CDR1 SNHLY and CDR2 FYNNEI come from the germline V gene. Deletions cut 6 bases from V and 0 bases from J, with 12 bases between. The CDR3 totals 15 residues. CDR3 DNA sequence: TGTGCCAGCAGACAGGGCTCTTACTCTGGAAACACCATATATTTT. Translated: CASRQGSYSGNTIYF.